The rows below give T cell receptor beta chains drawn from one sample of a study of early T cells in non-severe SARS-CoV-2 infection. In TCRdb, the 5' RACE reads were re-called with MiXCR into one record per CDR3 protein. Of more than 85,000 distinct CDR3 sequences detected, roughly 13% appear once; the ten largest clones hold around 4%. The specimen comprised whole blood, sampled at baseline. These receptors were taken from an adult who was a healthcare worker with PCR-confirmed SARS-CoV-2 infection or an uninfected control (not recorded which). Both conserved end residues are part of each CDR3. D genes are given only for firm matches. Clone sizes are given selectively: once, few, many, or a class where the clone is expanded.

DNA: TGTGCCAGCAGCCAACCCCCGGGACAGGGGTACACCGGGGAGCTGTTTTTT
CDR3: CASSQPPGQGYTGELFF
size: NA
D: TRBD1
V: TRBV4-2
J: TRBJ2-2

DNA: TGTGCCAGCTCACGAGCTGGCGAGAAAAACATTCAGTACTTC
CDR3: CASSRAGEKNIQYF
size: NA
D: NA
V: TRBV18
J: TRBJ2-4

DNA: TGTGCCAGCAGCGTAGACGGGGCGCGTCATCAGCCCCAGCATTTT
CDR3: CASSVDGARHQPQHF
size: many
D: NA
V: TRBV9
J: TRBJ1-5

DNA: TGTGCCAGCAGCTCCACCAGGGCAGAGACCCAGTACTTC
CDR3: CASSSTRAETQYF
size: NA
D: NA
V: TRBV27
J: TRBJ2-5

DNA: TGTGCCAGCAGGGGTGGGACTAGCGGGAGATACGAGCAGTACTTC
CDR3: CASRGGTSGRYEQYF
size: NA
D: TRBD2
V: TRBV9
J: TRBJ2-7

DNA: TGTGCCAGCAGTTCAGCACAGGGGAAGGGTACTGAAGCTTTCTTT
CDR3: CASSSAQGKGTEAFF
size: NA
D: TRBD1
V: TRBV12-3/TRBV12-4
J: TRBJ1-1

DNA: TGTGCCAGCAGTGAGGACTCTAGCAATCAGCCCCAGCATTTT
CDR3: CASSEDSSNQPQHF
size: NA
D: NA
V: TRBV6-4
J: TRBJ1-5

DNA: TGCAGCGTTGGGAACTGGGATGGAGATACGCAGTATTTT
CDR3: CSVGNWDGDTQYF
size: NA
D: NA
V: TRBV29-1
J: TRBJ2-3

DNA: TGCAGTGCTAGAGGAGGGGAGTCCTACGAGCAGTACTTC
CDR3: CSARGGESYEQYF
size: NA
D: NA
V: TRBV20-1
J: TRBJ2-7

DNA: TGTGCCAGCAGTTTCGGACAGGCCTACGAGCAGTACTTC
CDR3: CASSFGQAYEQYF
size: many
D: TRBD1
V: TRBV12-3/TRBV12-4
J: TRBJ2-7

DNA: TGTACCAGCAGCTTACGGGCCTATGGCTACACCTTC
CDR3: CTSSLRAYGYTF
size: NA
D: NA
V: TRBV7-2
J: TRBJ1-2

DNA: TGTGCCAGCAGTTTAGTGTTCGGAAACACCATATATTTT
CDR3: CASSLVFGNTIYF
size: many
D: NA
V: TRBV27
J: TRBJ1-3

DNA: TGTGCCAGCAGTTCCCCGGGACAGGGAAATAGAGAGACCCAGTACTTC
CDR3: CASSSPGQGNRETQYF
size: few
D: TRBD1
V: TRBV28
J: TRBJ2-5

DNA: TGTGCCTCGCGGACTAGCGGGAGGGATACGCAGTATTTT
CDR3: CASRTSGRDTQYF
size: few
D: TRBD2
V: TRBV12-3/TRBV12-4
J: TRBJ2-3

DNA: TGTGCCAGCAGCTTAGGAGGGACAGGGATCTTTAGCAATCAGCCCCAGCATTTT
CDR3: CASSLGGTGIFSNQPQHF
size: few
D: TRBD1
V: TRBV7-9
J: TRBJ1-5

DNA: TGTGCCAGCAGCCATGGACAGGGTGGCACCGGGGAGCTGTTTTTT
CDR3: CASSHGQGGTGELFF
size: few
D: TRBD1
V: TRBV14
J: TRBJ2-2

DNA: TGCAGTGCTAGAGGAGGGGGTAGGTTAGAAGCTTTCTTT
CDR3: CSARGGGRLEAFF
size: NA
D: NA
V: TRBV20-1
J: TRBJ1-1

DNA: TGTGCCAGCAGCATCCGGGTCGCGGATCAGCCCCAGCATTTT
CDR3: CASSIRVADQPQHF
size: NA
D: NA
V: TRBV28
J: TRBJ1-5

DNA: TGTGCCAGCAGCCCCAGGGCCCTCCCGCCCTACAATGAGCAGTTCTTC
CDR3: CASSPRALPPYNEQFF
size: few
D: NA
V: TRBV7-9
J: TRBJ2-1

DNA: TGTGCCAGCAGCTCCTTCCGGGACAGGCCTAACTATGGCTACACCTTC
CDR3: CASSSFRDRPNYGYTF
size: few
D: TRBD1
V: TRBV5-5
J: TRBJ1-2

DNA: TGTGCCAGCAGCTTAGTTCTGGGAGCGGCTTTCTTT
CDR3: CASSLVLGAAFF
size: NA
D: NA
V: TRBV11-2
J: TRBJ1-1

DNA: TGTGCCAGCAGCCTAGTCACAGTGGGAGCAGGTACGCAGTATTTT
CDR3: CASSLVTVGAGTQYF
size: NA
D: NA
V: TRBV7-2
J: TRBJ2-3

DNA: TGTGCCAGCAGTTTACCAGCGGATACGCAGTATTTT
CDR3: CASSLPADTQYF
size: few
D: NA
V: TRBV28
J: TRBJ2-3

DNA: TGTGCCAGCAGTTTTGGGAGCCTCTATGGCTACACCTTC
CDR3: CASSFGSLYGYTF
size: few
D: NA
V: TRBV28
J: TRBJ1-2

DNA: TGTGCCAGCAGCCGCTTTGACGGAGATACGCAGTATTTT
CDR3: CASSRFDGDTQYF
size: NA
D: NA
V: TRBV3-1
J: TRBJ2-3

DNA: TGTGCCAGCAGTTACGTGGGGGCGACCTACGAGCAGTACTTC
CDR3: CASSYVGATYEQYF
size: few
D: NA
V: TRBV6-5
J: TRBJ2-7

DNA: TGTGCCAGCAGTCGGGTTTTTGGAGGGGTCGACGAGCAGTACTTC
CDR3: CASSRVFGGVDEQYF
size: NA
D: NA
V: TRBV28
J: TRBJ2-7

DNA: TGTGCCAGCAGTCCTTCAGGGGGGGAGAGCACAGATACGCAGTATTTT
CDR3: CASSPSGGESTDTQYF
size: NA
D: NA
V: TRBV27
J: TRBJ2-3

DNA: TGCGCCAGCAGCCCAGGACAGGTGGGAGAGACCCAGTACTTC
CDR3: CASSPGQVGETQYF
size: NA
D: TRBD1
V: TRBV5-1
J: TRBJ2-5

DNA: TGTGCCAGCAGCTTAGCGCAAGGGGGCGGCTACGAGCAGTACTTC
CDR3: CASSLAQGGGYEQYF
size: NA
D: TRBD1
V: TRBV7-8
J: TRBJ2-7

DNA: TGTGCCAGCAGCCCGGGAGGGCCATATCAGCCCGGGGAGCTGTTTTTT
CDR3: CASSPGGPYQPGELFF
size: few
D: TRBD2
V: TRBV28
J: TRBJ2-2

DNA: TGCAGTGCTAGAGTGGGAGAGCGCTTCACAGATACGCAGTATTTT
CDR3: CSARVGERFTDTQYF
size: NA
D: NA
V: TRBV20-1
J: TRBJ2-3

DNA: TGCGCCAGCAGCCATAGGGACAGGGGGCTCTCCTCCTATGGCTACACCTTC
CDR3: CASSHRDRGLSSYGYTF
size: few
D: TRBD1
V: TRBV4-1
J: TRBJ1-2

DNA: TGTGCCAGCTCACCCCCGACCGATACGCAGTATTTT
CDR3: CASSPPTDTQYF
size: many
D: NA
V: TRBV18
J: TRBJ2-3

DNA: TGTGCCAGCAGCTTAAGGGCACCCATCAACCAAGAGACCCAGTACTTC
CDR3: CASSLRAPINQETQYF
size: NA
D: NA
V: TRBV7-3
J: TRBJ2-5

DNA: TGCAGTGCTTCCATACTAGCGGGAGTAACAGATACGCAGTATTTT
CDR3: CSASILAGVTDTQYF
size: NA
D: TRBD2
V: TRBV20-1
J: TRBJ2-3

DNA: TGTGCCAGCAGCCCCAGGGTTTCCGGGGAGCTGTTTTTT
CDR3: CASSPRVSGELFF
size: many
D: NA
V: TRBV7-3
J: TRBJ2-2

DNA: TGTGCCAGCAGCTTCGAGACAGGAGCTAATTCACCCCTCCACTTT
CDR3: CASSFETGANSPLHF
size: many
D: NA
V: TRBV7-9
J: TRBJ1-6